The clone carrying this T cell receptor beta chain was counted once. Its antigen is still unknown. Mismatch with germline at one junction end may stem from a read error. Tagging with unique molecular identifiers was applied to individual cDNA molecules. TCRdb fed the 5' RACE reads into MiXCR, producing one record per CDR3 protein. This sample has about 89,000 distinct CDR3 sequences; under 15% occur once, and the top ten carry 0.58%. The sample originates from a study of early T cells in non-severe SARS-CoV-2 infection. Study-level background: Sequencing input comprised bulk RNA from unsorted whole blood; chain pairing was not available. Overall study findings and caveats: There was a bias toward anti-spike CD8 responses in VDJdb matching, which missed private and CD4 specificities.

Germline-derived CDR1 and CDR2 are MNHEY and SMNVEV (reference sequence). The CDR3 covers 14 residues. This chain links TRBV27 with TRBJ1-3, with D possibly matching TRBD1 (5 bases). Sequencing input: whole blood. The receptor comes from an adult who was a healthcare worker with PCR-confirmed SARS-CoV-2 infection or an uninfected control (not recorded which). DNA of the CDR3: TGTGCCAGCAGTTTAATGGGGACTGGAAACACCGTATATTTT. Protein sequence: CASSLMGTGNTVYF.